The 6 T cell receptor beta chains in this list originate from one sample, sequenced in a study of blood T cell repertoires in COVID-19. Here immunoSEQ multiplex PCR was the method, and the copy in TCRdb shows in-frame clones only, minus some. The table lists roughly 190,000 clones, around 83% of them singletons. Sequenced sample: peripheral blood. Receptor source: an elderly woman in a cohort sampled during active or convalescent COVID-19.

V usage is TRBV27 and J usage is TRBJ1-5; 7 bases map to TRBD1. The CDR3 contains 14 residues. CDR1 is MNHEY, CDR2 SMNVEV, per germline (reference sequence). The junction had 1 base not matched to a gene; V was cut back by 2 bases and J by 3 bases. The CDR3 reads CASSLEGANQPQHF. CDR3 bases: TGTGCCAGCAGTTTAGAGGGGGCCAATCAGCCCCAGCATTTT.

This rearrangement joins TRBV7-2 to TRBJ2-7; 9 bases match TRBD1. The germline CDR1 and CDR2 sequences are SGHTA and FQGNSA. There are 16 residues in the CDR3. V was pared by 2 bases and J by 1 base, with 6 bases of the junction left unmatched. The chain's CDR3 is CASSLYSGTGSYEQYF. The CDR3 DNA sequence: TGTGCCAGCAGCTTATATTCCGGGACAGGGTCCTACGAGCAGTACTTC.

The DNA of the CDR3 is TGTGCCAGCACCATTGACAGGGTGAATGAAAAACTGTTTTTT. Its protein product is CASTIDRVNEKLFF. The gene calls are TRBV6-6 and TRBJ1-4, with 7 bases that match TRBD1. The CDR3 has 14 residues. The V and J ends lost 7 bases and 5 bases, in that order; junction bases with no gene match: 7. Germline V gene lookup returns CDR1 MNHNY and CDR2 SVGAGI (reference sequence).

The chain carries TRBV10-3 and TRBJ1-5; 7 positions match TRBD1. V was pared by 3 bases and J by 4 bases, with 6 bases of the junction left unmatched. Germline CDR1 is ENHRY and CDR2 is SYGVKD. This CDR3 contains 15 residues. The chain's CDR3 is CAISDSGGRNQPQHF. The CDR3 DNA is TGTGCCATCAGTGACTCAGGGGGTCGTAATCAGCCCCAGCATTTT.

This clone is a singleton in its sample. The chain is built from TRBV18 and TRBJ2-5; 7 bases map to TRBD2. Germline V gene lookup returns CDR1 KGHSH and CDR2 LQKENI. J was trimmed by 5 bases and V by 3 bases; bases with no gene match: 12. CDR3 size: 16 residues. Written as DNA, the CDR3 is TGTGCCAGCTCACCGGCCGGGAGGCTCCCCCGGGAGACCCAGTACTTC. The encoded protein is CASSPAGRLPRETQYF.

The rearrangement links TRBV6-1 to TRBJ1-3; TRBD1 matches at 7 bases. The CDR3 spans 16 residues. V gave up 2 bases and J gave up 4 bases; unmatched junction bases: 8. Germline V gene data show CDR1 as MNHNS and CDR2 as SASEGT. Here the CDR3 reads CASSEREGARGNTIYF. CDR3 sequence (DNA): TGTGCCAGCAGTGAACGGGAGGGGGCGAGGGGAAACACCATATATTTT.